This is a list of T cell receptor beta chains from one sample in a study of identical twins. TCRdb redid the calling of the 5' RACE reads with MiXCR, one entry per CDR3 protein. Among 1.5 million to 2 million distinct CDR3 sequences listed, about 30% were seen once. Sequenced material: cord blood. These receptors all come from a newborn girl in good health. The CDR3 runs from the conserved cysteine through the conserved F or W. A D gene is named only where the DNA matches it firmly. The size field is filled for only some rows; it gives once, few, many or a size class.

>few|NA|TRBJ1-1|TRBV15
TGTGCCACCAGCAGAGATGAGTGGACTGAAGCTTTCTTT
CATSRDEWTEAFF
>many|NA|TRBJ1-2|TRBV7-2
TGTGCCAGCAGCCCCGTAAGCTATGGCTACACCTTC
CASSPVSYGYTF
>once|NA|TRBJ2-5|TRBV7-6
TGTGCCAGCAGCTTAAGTATCAGAAGGGAGACCCAGTACTTC
CASSLSIRRETQYF
>NA|NA|TRBJ2-7|TRBV27
TGTGCCAGCAGGCCGGGGAGCTCCTACAATGAGCAGTACTTC
CASRPGSSYNEQYF
>NA|TRBD2|TRBJ2-7|TRBV20-1
TGCAGTGCTAGGAAGCGGGAACCCTACGAGCAGTACTTC
CSARKREPYEQYF
>few|TRBD2|TRBJ2-7|TRBV2
TGTGCCAGCAGTGGATCCGGGACTAGTGTTTCCTACGAGCAGTACTTC
CASSGSGTSVSYEQYF
>few|NA|TRBJ1-1|TRBV28
TGTGCCAGCAGTTTCGGGCCCACTGAAGCTTTCTTT
CASSFGPTEAFF
>NA|TRBD1|TRBJ1-2|TRBV27
TGTGCCAGCAGCCTAGGGACAGGGAGATACTATGGCTACACCTTC
CASSLGTGRYYGYTF
>NA|NA|TRBJ2-2|TRBV20-1
TGCAGTGCTAGGAAAAACACCGGGGAGCTGTTTTTT
CSARKNTGELFF
>few|NA|TRBJ2-7|TRBV21-1
TGTGCCAGCAGCAAGAGCCCAGGGCCCTACGAGCAGTACTTC
CASSKSPGPYEQYF
>few|NA|TRBJ2-7|TRBV29-1
TGCAGCGCCCGGGCTTCCAATGAGCAGTACTTC
CSARASNEQYF
>NA|TRBD2|TRBJ2-3|TRBV20-1
TGCAGTGCTACCGTCCTAGCGGGAGTTTTTATAGGAGATACGCAGTATTTT
CSATVLAGVFIGDTQYF
>few|NA|TRBJ2-3|TRBV6-5
TGTGCCAGCAGTTACTCGGCTAGCACAGATACGCAGTATTTT
CASSYSASTDTQYF
>NA|TRBD1|TRBJ1-2|TRBV6-6
TGTGCCAGCTATTGGGACAGGGAGGGGGGCCCCCATGGCTACACCTTC
CASYWDREGGPHGYTF
>NA|NA|TRBJ1-2|TRBV30
TGTGCCTGGAGTGTAATGGTCAGGGCCGCCTATGGCTACACCTTC
CAWSVMVRAAYGYTF
>few|NA|TRBJ1-1|TRBV28
TGTGCCAGCAGTCCAACCTACACTGAAGCTTTCTTT
CASSPTYTEAFF
>NA|NA|TRBJ2-7|TRBV6-1
TGTGCCAGCACCCCTTCGACAGTTCGGGGGCAGTACTTC
CASTPSTVRGQYF
>many|TRBD2|TRBJ2-5|TRBV20-1
TGCAGTGCTAGAGGGACTAGCGCACAAGAGACCCAGTACTTC
CSARGTSAQETQYF
>few|TRBD1|TRBJ2-3|TRBV25-1
TGTGCCAGCAGTGAATTTTGGGGACAGGAGGCAGATACGCAGTATTTT
CASSEFWGQEADTQYF
>NA|TRBD1|TRBJ1-3|TRBV2
TGTGCCAGCCGGCTGGACAGGAGCTCTGGAAACACCATATATTTT
CASRLDRSSGNTIYF
>NA|NA|TRBJ1-2|TRBV6-1
TGTGCCAGCACCCCGCGGCATTACTATGGCTACACCTTC
CASTPRHYYGYTF
>many|TRBD1|TRBJ1-4|TRBV4-2
TGTGCCAGCAGCGAAGCCGGGACAGGGGGTGAAAAACTGTTTTTT
CASSEAGTGGEKLFF
>few|NA|TRBJ2-1|TRBV30
TGTGCCTGGCTAACCCAAGTAGAAGGGCCCAATGAGCAGTTCTTC
CAWLTQVEGPNEQFF
>NA|NA|TRBJ2-1|TRBV25-1
TGTGCCAGCAGTGAATCGGTCAGCTCCTACAATGAGCAGTTCTTC
CASSESVSSYNEQFF
>NA|TRBD2|TRBJ2-7|TRBV20-1
TGCAGTGCTAGATCACTAGCGGGTCTGAATTTCAATGAGCAGTACTTC
CSARSLAGLNFNEQYF
>few|NA|TRBJ1-1|TRBV5-1
TGCGCCAGCAGCTTGGCAGAGCCCCACACTGAAGCTTTCTTT
CASSLAEPHTEAFF
>NA|NA|TRBJ2-2|TRBV28
TGTGCCAGCAGTTTAATTCGTGGGGAGCTGTTTTTT
CASSLIRGELFF
>NA|NA|TRBJ1-5|TRBV12-3/TRBV12-4
TGTGCCAGCAGTTTATATTACTCGGGGTCCAATCAGCCCCAGCATTTT
CASSLYYSGSNQPQHF
>few|NA|TRBJ2-3|TRBV29-1
TGCAGCTACCGTATGGGAACAGATACGCAGTATTTT
CSYRMGTDTQYF
>many|TRBD1|TRBJ1-2|TRBV4-2
TGTGCCAGCAGCCAAGACAGGGGGCCTGGCTATGGCTACACCTTC
CASSQDRGPGYGYTF
>few|NA|TRBJ2-1|TRBV11-2
TGTGCCAGCAGCACCACCCGGGGCTACAATGAGCAGTTCTTC
CASSTTRGYNEQFF
>few|NA|TRBJ2-7|TRBV24-1
TGTGCCACCAGTGGAGCCCCCCCGGGCTACGAGCAGTACTTC
CATSGAPPGYEQYF
>NA|NA|TRBJ1-5|TRBV4-1
TGCGCCAGCAGCCAAGGGCAGGCCAATCAGCCCCGGCATTTT
CASSQGQANQPRHF
>NA|NA|TRBJ1-5|TRBV19
TGTGCCAGTAGTCTCCGCCTTAGGGGGAATAGCAATCAGCCCCAGCATTTT
CASSLRLRGNSNQPQHF
>NA|TRBD2|TRBJ2-2|TRBV11-2
TGTGCCAGCAGAACACGGGGACTAGCGGGAGATACGGCCGGGGAGCTGTTTTTT
CASRTRGLAGDTAGELFF
>NA|TRBD1|TRBJ1-5|TRBV4-1
TGCGCCAGCAGCCAACCCCGGACAGGCCTTAATCAGCCCCAGCATTTT
CASSQPRTGLNQPQHF
>NA|TRBD1|TRBJ1-2|TRBV27
TGTGCCAGCAGTTTACTAGGGACAGGGGGCAAGCGTGGCTACACCTTC
CASSLLGTGGKRGYTF
>NA|NA|TRBJ2-7|TRBV2
TGTGCCAGCAGTGGCGTGACGCCCTCCTACGAGCAGTACTTC
CASSGVTPSYEQYF
>NA|TRBD1|TRBJ2-7|TRBV28
TGTGCCAGCAGTTCCGGGACAGGGGCCGTCGAGCAGTACTTC
CASSSGTGAVEQYF
>few|TRBD1|TRBJ1-5|TRBV20-1
TGCAGTGCTAGACGCATTCCGGGACAGAATTCGTACCTCAATCAGCCCCAGCATTTT
CSARRIPGQNSYLNQPQHF
>NA|NA|TRBJ2-4|TRBV20-1
TGCAGTGCTAGAGATGGTGACAAAAACATTCAGTACTTC
CSARDGDKNIQYF
>NA|NA|TRBJ2-7|TRBV27
TGTGCCAGCAGTGTGCAGGGGTTCTACGAGCAGTACTTC
CASSVQGFYEQYF
>few|TRBD1|TRBJ2-7|TRBV20-1
TGCAGTGCTAGAGAGGGGTACACAGGGGGCTGGTACGAGCAGTACTTC
CSAREGYTGGWYEQYF
>NA|TRBD1|TRBJ2-7|TRBV5-1
TGCGCCAGCAACCGCTATGACAGGGTAGATGAGCAGTACTTC
CASNRYDRVDEQYF
>few|NA|TRBJ1-2|TRBV12-3/TRBV12-4
TGTGCCAGCAGTTTCACAGGTTCGGGGGGCTACACCTTC
CASSFTGSGGYTF
>NA|TRBD1|TRBJ2-5|TRBV12-3/TRBV12-4
TGTGCCAGCACCAGTCGGCAGGGGGCTTGGGAGACCCAGTACTTC
CASTSRQGAWETQYF
>NA|TRBD1|TRBJ2-7|TRBV29-1
TGCAGCGTTTACGGGACAGGGAGGTACGAGCAGTACTTC
CSVYGTGRYEQYF
>few|TRBD2|TRBJ2-3|TRBV20-1
TGCAGTGCTCCCAAGTGGGGACTAGCGGGGGGGGATACGCAGTATTTT
CSAPKWGLAGGDTQYF
>NA|TRBD1|TRBJ1-2|TRBV20-1
TGCAGTGCCCCCTCCGGGACAGACTATGGCTACACCTTC
CSAPSGTDYGYTF
>NA|TRBD1|TRBJ1-1|TRBV27
TGTGCCAGCAACCGGGACAGGGGAGGCACTGAAGCTTTCTTT
CASNRDRGGTEAFF
>NA|TRBD2|TRBJ2-5|TRBV5-1
TGCGCCAGCAGCTGGGATAAACTAGCGGGAGTGGAGACCCAGTACTTC
CASSWDKLAGVETQYF
>few|NA|TRBJ1-1|TRBV7-2
TGTGCCAGCAGCTTAGAGCAGCTCTCTGAAGCTTTCTTT
CASSLEQLSEAFF
>many|TRBD2|TRBJ2-4|TRBV7-2
TGTGCCAGCAGCTTAGCGGGACTAGTCGTAAACATTCAGTACTTC
CASSLAGLVVNIQYF